The entry that follows covers one T cell receptor (beta chain) sequence. This sample was included in a study of blood T cell repertoires in COVID-19. Study as a whole: Acute-phase and convalescent COVID-19 samples originated in the United States, Italy and Spain.

In the original analysis: Researchers report that nucleated cell counts were estimated from reference gene primer amplification. The repertoire was sequenced with immunoSEQ multiplex PCR; TCRdb's copy has only in-frame clones and lacks some. V, J and clone size are those of that table, while D and trimming were read from the DNA. The table has roughly 88,000 clones, about 71% seen once. The source is a woman in her sixties in a cohort sampled during active or convalescent COVID-19. Specimen: peripheral blood.

CDR3 bases: TGCGCCAGCAGGCCAGGAGGACCCTACGAGCAGTACTTC. It translates to CASRPGGPYEQYF. The chain recombines TRBV5-1 with TRBJ2-7; possibly TRBD2 for D (5 bases). Trimming pared 5 bases from V and 2 bases from J, leaving 11 bases between. Germline V CDR1 and CDR2: SGHRS, YFSETQ. The CDR3 is made up of 13 amino acids.